The 30 T cell receptor beta chains below were found in one sample sequenced in a study of blood T cells in healthy people across ages. Using a J-beta primer mix together with a sample-barcoded 5' primer, a second PCR was run for roughly 6 to 12 cycles. TCRdb redid the calling of the 5' RACE reads with MiXCR, one entry per CDR3 protein. The sample includes 500,000 to 700,000 distinct CDR3 sequences, roughly 30% of them seen just once. Input material: blood. Receptor source: a woman older than 75 in good health.

Comments on this clonotype: One base away lies a much larger clone, so this may be a sequencing read error. The genes are TRBV7-2 and TRBJ1-2; weak D call: TRBD1 (6 bases). Trimming cost V 5 bases and J 13 bases, with 17 bases left between them. The germline CDR1 and CDR2 sequences are SGHTA and FQGNSA. The CDR3 is made up of 12 amino acids. The CDR3 sequence: CASSPRTADCTF. The CDR3 DNA reads as TGTGCCAGCAGCCCAAGGACAGCGGACTGCACCTTC.

This clonotype was seen only a few times. The germline gene is not matched at one end of the junction; a read error may be the cause. The rearrangement links TRBV20-1 to TRBJ1-1; tentative D call: TRBD1 (6 bases). The CDR3 contains 14 residues. CDR1 and CDR2 from the germline V gene are DFQATT and SNEGSKA (reference sequence). The CDR3 nucleotides are TGTAGTGGCACGATGACAGGAGGAGGCACTGAAGCTTTCTTT. This translates into CSGTMTGGGTEAFF.

This clonotype was seen a handful of times. V is TRBV18 and J is TRBJ1-4; no clear D. V was pared by 3 bases and J by 0 bases, with 5 bases between. The CDR3 has 14 residues. Germline CDR1 and CDR2: KGHSH and LQKENI. CDR3 loop: CASSPSATNEKLFF. DNA for the CDR3: TGTGCCAGCTCACCGTCTGCAACTAATGAAAAACTGTTTTTT.

Concerning this clonotype: Germline and junction disagree at one end, which may indicate a read error. V gene TRBV3-1 combines with J gene TRBJ1-6; tentatively, D is TRBD1 (6 bases). CDR3 size: 14 residues. Germline V gives CDR1 LGHDT, CDR2 YNNKEL (reference sequence). The DNA of the CDR3 is TGTTCCAGCAGCCCCCGACAGGTCGGTTCACCCCTCCACTTT. This translates into CSSSPRQVGSPLHF. Full variable domain (rest looked up from reference TRBV3-1 and TRBJ1-6): DTAVSQTPKYLVTQMGNDKSIKCEQNLGHDTMYWYKQDSKKFLKIMFSYNNKELIINETVPNRFSPKSPDKAHLNLHINSLELGDSAVYFCSSSPRQVGSPLHFGNGTRLTVT.

Regarding this clonotype: A junction boundary mismatches the germline segment, possibly from a read error. The genes are TRBV27 and TRBJ1-5, with D maybe TRBD1 (5 bases). The CDR3 is 15 amino acids. Germline-derived CDR1 and CDR2 are MNHEY and SMNVEV (reference sequence). CDR3 in amino acids: CANSTTGLLNQPQHF. The CDR3 DNA reads as TGTGCCAACAGTACGACGGGACTGCTCAATCAGCCCCAGCATTTT.

The chain recombines TRBV7-2 with TRBJ1-5, with 10 bases fitting TRBD1. Germline V gene lookup returns CDR1 SGHTA and CDR2 FQGNSA. The trim removed 5 bases at V and 4 bases at J, leaving 8 bases unmatched. There are 16 residues in the CDR3. In DNA, the CDR3 is TGTGCCAGCAGCAACCGGGACAGGGGCGCGAATCAGCCCCAGCATTTT. Translating it yields CASSNRDRGANQPQHF.

A word on this clonotype: Germline and junction disagree at one end, which may indicate a read error. The rearrangement links TRBV27 to TRBJ1-5; unclear D gene. Germline CDR1 MNHEY, CDR2 SMNVEV (reference sequence). The CDR3 has 13 residues. Here the CDR3 reads CASSFQVAQLQHF. The CDR3 coding sequence is TGTGCCAGCAGTTTTCAGGTCGCTCAGCTCCAGCATTTT.

Comment on this clonotype: Possible read error: a much larger clone is one base away. The V call is TRBV7-2, the J call TRBJ1-2; D may be TRBD1 (6 bases). The CDR3 is 12 amino acids. The germline CDR1 and CDR2 sequences are SGHTA and FQGNSA. The V end was cut by 5 bases, the J end by 12 bases, with 16 bases between. The CDR3 nucleotides are TGTGCCAGCAGCAGTGACAGGTTAGGCCACACCTTC. The encoded protein is CASSSDRLGHTF.

This chain connects TRBV19 to TRBJ2-1, with unresolved D. The germline V gene has CDR1 LNHDA and CDR2 SQIVND (reference sequence). The germline V and J ends were trimmed by 5 bases and 3 bases, with 14 bases remaining between them. The CDR3 consists of 15 residues. The CDR3 DNA reads as TGTGCCAGTAGTCTCCGGACGACCAGCTACAATGAGCAGTTCTTC. Translating gives CASSLRTTSYNEQFF.

The rearrangement uses TRBV7-3 and TRBJ1-5, with 8 positions matching TRBD1. This CDR3 has 20 residues. Per germline, CDR1 SGHTA and CDR2 FQGTGA. The V and J ends lost 0 bases and 3 bases, in that order; junction bases with no gene match: 16. The DNA of the CDR3 is TGTGCCAGCAGCTTAACGAAGGGACAGGAAGCAATAGCAGTCAATCAGCCCCAGCATTTT. Amino acids: CASSLTKGQEAIAVNQPQHF.

This clonotype has ten or more counts. This may come from a read error, since a much larger clone is one base off. This chain joins TRBV20-1 and TRBJ1-6; 8 bases are a match to TRBD1. Germline loops: CDR1 DFQATT, CDR2 SNEGSKA (reference sequence). The CDR3 is 16 residues long. The CDR3 region is CSASASGQAMGSPPHF. CDR3 DNA sequence: TGCAGTGCTAGTGCCTCGGGACAGGCTATGGGTTCACCCCCCCACTTT.

This clonotype was detected ten times or more. The V call is TRBV20-1, the J call TRBJ2-5; either TRBD1 or TRBD2 may fit D (5 bases each). Germline lookup yields CDR1 DFQATT and CDR2 SNEGSKA (reference sequence). Trimming stripped 5 bases from V and 13 bases from J, with 17 bases between. The CDR3 covers 11 residues. The CDR3 here is CSALTRDALYF. CDR3 nucleotides: TGCAGTGCTCTCACCCGGGACGCCCTGTACTTC.

There are a few counts of this clonotype. This chain connects TRBV18 to TRBJ2-7; possible D gene TRBD1, 6 bases. The ends were cut back, 3 bases at V and 7 bases at J, with 13 bases in the middle. Germline CDR1 and CDR2: KGHSH and LQKENI. There are 13 residues in the CDR3. CDR3 DNA: TGTGCCAGCTCACCTTCTCAACAGGGTGAGCAGTACTTC. This translates into CASSPSQQGEQYF.

As for this clonotype: Possible read error: a much larger clone is one base away. This CDR3 is missing its conserved last phenylalanine or tryptophan, likely due to a read error. V is TRBV6-5 and J is TRBJ1-5; D is ambiguous. Germline loops: CDR1 MNHEY, CDR2 SVGAGI. The ends were cut back, 0 bases at V and 0 bases at J, with 9 bases in the middle. The length of the CDR3 is 16 residues. The DNA of the CDR3 is TGTGCCAGCAGTTACTCGTATCCAAATAGCAATCAGCCCCAGCATTTA. Its translation: CASSYSYPNSNQPQHL.

This clonotype was seen ten or more times. This chain joins TRBV6-4 and TRBJ2-5; TRBD2 matches 9 bases. The germline CDR1 and CDR2 sequences are MRHNA and SNTAGT. V lost 0 bases and J lost 0; bases outside the gene matches: 5. The CDR3 has 17 amino acids. CDR3 sequence (DNA): TGTGCCAGCAGTGACTCGATGCGACTAGCGGACCAAGAGACCCAGTACTTC. As protein: CASSDSMRLADQETQYF.

This clonotype was counted ten times or more. This chain uses TRBV7-8 with TRBJ2-7, with D perhaps TRBD2 (7 bases). The CDR3 extends over 16 amino acids. CDR1 and CDR2 from the germline V gene are SGHVS and FQNEAQ. Trimming took 3 bases from V and 0 from J, leaving 15 bases between them. Written as DNA, the CDR3 is TGTGCCAGCAGCTTCCCCTCCGGGGGGCCCTCCTACGAGCAGTACTTC. Amino acid sequence: CASSFPSGGPSYEQYF.

J is TRBJ2-5 and V is TRBV4-3, with 10 bases matching TRBD2. CDR3 length: 20 residues. The V gene end was trimmed by 0 bases and the J gene end by 11 bases; junction bases not matched to a gene: 24. Germline CDR1 reads LGHNA; CDR2 reads YSLEER. The CDR3 here is CASSQDLSGGDLSSANEQYF. In nucleotides, the CDR3 is TGCGCCAGCAGCCAAGATTTAAGCGGGGGGGACCTGAGTTCGGCCAATGAGCAGTACTTC.

The V and J genes are TRBV20-1 and TRBJ1-2; 8 nucleotides align to TRBD1. This CDR3 contains 14 residues. The germline CDR1 and CDR2 sequences are DFQATT and SNEGSKA (reference sequence). V shed 5 bases, J shed 6 bases, and the junction held 11 bases outside the gene matches. This CDR3 is CSAPAGTGLDGYTF. CDR3 coding DNA: TGCAGTGCTCCGGCCGGGACAGGCCTGGATGGCTACACCTTC.

This clonotype was observed many times. The gene calls are TRBV19 and TRBJ1-2; 7 nucleotides line up with TRBD1. The CDR3 loop spans 13 amino acids. Germline V lookup: CDR1 LNHDA, CDR2 SQIVND (reference sequence). The J segment lost 5 bases and the V segment lost 9 bases, leaving 9 bases of the junction unmatched. Written as DNA, the CDR3 is TGTGCCAGCAGCCCCCGGGACAGATATGGCTACACCTTC. Translating it yields CASSPRDRYGYTF.

In its sample, this clonotype was seen a few times. The J gene is TRBJ2-3, the V gene TRBV20-1; D not resolved. The CDR3 runs to 15 residues. V was trimmed by 3 bases and J by 3 bases, leaving 16 bases between them. CDR1 DFQATT and CDR2 SNEGSKA come from the germline V gene (reference sequence). The CDR3 coding sequence is TGCAGTGCTAGGCCATCTCAAACACGGACAGATACGCAGTATTTT. Translating gives CSARPSQTRTDTQYF.

This clonotype was detected a few times. The chain links TRBV6-6 to TRBJ1-3, with a tentative D call TRBD1 (6 bases). CDR3 size: 15 residues. The ends were cut back, 6 bases at V and 0 bases at J, with 12 bases in the middle. Per the germline V gene, CDR1 is MNHNY and CDR2 is SVGAGI (reference sequence). The CDR3 is CASSQTGVSGNTIYF. The CDR3 DNA follows: TGTGCCAGCAGCCAGACAGGAGTCTCTGGAAACACCATATATTTT.

Concerning this clonotype: A read error is possible here, since a much larger clone lies one base away. V gene TRBV20-1 combines with J gene TRBJ2-5; the match to TRBD2 covers 13 bases. The ends lost 3 bases at V and 11 bases at J; junction bases unmatched: 18. The CDR3 contains 17 residues. Germline CDR1 and CDR2: DFQATT and SNEGSKA (reference sequence). In DNA form, the CDR3 reads TGCAGTGCTAGCTCACTAGCGGGGGGGGTTTTCTACAATGAGCAGTACTTC. Protein product: CSASSLAGGVFYNEQYF.

This clonotype has a handful of counts. This may arise from a read error, as a much more abundant clone is one base away. The genes are TRBV5-1 and TRBJ2-5; maybe TRBD2 (5 bases). This CDR3 region has 13 residues. Germline V lookup: CDR1 SGHRS, CDR2 YFSETQ. The V end lost 5 bases, the J end lost 13 bases, and 21 bases lay between the germline ends. The CDR3 sequence is CASSQDGRWRVYF. The CDR3 DNA sequence: TGCGCCAGCAGTCAGGACGGGCGCTGGCGGGTGTACTTC.

Many counts were recorded for this clonotype. This chain uses TRBV25-1 with TRBJ1-2, with TRBD1 matching 7 bases. CDR3 length: 14 residues. Germline CDR1 and CDR2: MGHDK and SYGVNS. Trimming at V came to 6 bases and at J to 9 bases, leaving 13 bases not matched to a gene. The CDR3 DNA reads as TGTGCCAGCAGGGAGACAGGGCACACTTTAAGCTACACCTTC. This gives the protein CASRETGHTLSYTF.

This clonotype was counted a few times. This may stem from a read error, because a much larger clone lies one nucleotide away. Here the CDR3 DNA reads TGTGCCAGCAGGGACGGGACTAGGGCAGATACGCAGTATTTT. It encodes CASRDGTRADTQYF. The chain combines TRBV6-4 with TRBJ2-3, with 8 bases fitting TRBD2. Trimming removed 6 bases from V and 4 bases from J; junction bases left unmatched: 6. The germline CDR1 and CDR2 sequences are MRHNA and SNTAGT. CDR3 size: 14 residues.

In its sample, this clonotype was seen many times. The CDR3 DNA follows: TGTGCCAGCAGTTACTCGAAAATTGAGGGCTTCGGAAACATTCAGTACTTC. It codes for CASSYSKIEGFGNIQYF. The chain employs TRBV6-5 and TRBJ2-4, with D perhaps TRBD2 (5 bases). With 0 bases removed from V and 6 bases from J, the gap between germline ends came to 18 bases. Per the germline V gene, CDR1 is MNHEY and CDR2 is SVGAGI. The CDR3 sequence is 17 residues long.

In the case of this clonotype: A read error is possible here, since a much larger clone lies one base away. The V and J genes are TRBV28 and TRBJ2-7; 7 bases align to TRBD2. This CDR3 region has 14 residues. With V trimmed by 3 bases and J by 7 bases, 9 bases remained unmatched. The germline CDR1 and CDR2 sequences are MDHEN and SYDVKM. CDR3 residues: CASSLRGLDNEQYF. CDR3 DNA: TGTGCCAGCAGTTTGCGGGGGTTAGACAATGAGCAGTACTTC.

The rearrangement links TRBV12-3 or TRBV12-4 to TRBJ2-7, with 7 bases that match TRBD2. Losses at the gene ends were 2 bases for V and 4 bases for J; bases not matched to a gene: 8. The CDR3 length is 15 residues. In DNA, the CDR3 is TGTGCCAGCAGTTTACAGCTAGCGGTGGGTTACGAGCAGTACTTC. It specifies CASSLQLAVGYEQYF.

This clonotype has a count of ten or more. The chain couples TRBV5-1 to TRBJ2-1, with D maybe TRBD1 (5 bases). The V end lost 0 bases, the J end lost 9 bases, and 16 bases lay between the germline ends. This CDR3 has 15 residues. Germline assignment: CDR1 SGHRS and CDR2 YFSETQ. The CDR3 loop is CASSLDTQTRGEQFF. In DNA, the CDR3 is TGCGCCAGCAGCTTGGACACCCAAACAAGGGGTGAGCAGTTCTTC.

Concerning this clonotype: A clone one base away is much larger, so this may be a read error. V is TRBV5-1 and J is TRBJ2-1; the match to TRBD1 covers 8 bases. The germline V gene encodes CDR1 SGHRS and CDR2 YFSETQ. The length of the CDR3 is 14 residues. The CDR3 region is CASTDRGSYNGQFF. In nucleotides, the CDR3 is TGCGCCAGCACCGACAGGGGCTCCTACAATGGGCAGTTCTTC.